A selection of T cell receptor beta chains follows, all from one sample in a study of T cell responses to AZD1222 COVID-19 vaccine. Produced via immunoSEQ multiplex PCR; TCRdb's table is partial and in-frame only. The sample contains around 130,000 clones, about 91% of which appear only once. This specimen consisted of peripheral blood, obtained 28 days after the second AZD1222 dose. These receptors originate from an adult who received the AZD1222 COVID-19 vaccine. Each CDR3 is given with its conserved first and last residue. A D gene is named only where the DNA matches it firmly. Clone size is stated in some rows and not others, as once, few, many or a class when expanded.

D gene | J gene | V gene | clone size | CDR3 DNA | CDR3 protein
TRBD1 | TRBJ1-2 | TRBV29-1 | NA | TGCAGCGTTGGAGGGACAGCAAACTATGGCTACACCTTC | CSVGGTANYGYTF
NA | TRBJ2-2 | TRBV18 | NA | TGTGCCAGCTCTCCCGGACGGATAGGGACGAAGAACACCGGGGAGCTGTTTTTT | CASSPGRIGTKNTGELFF
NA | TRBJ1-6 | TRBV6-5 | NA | TGTGCCAGCAGCCAGGCCCCAAATTCACCCCTCCACTTT | CASSQAPNSPLHF
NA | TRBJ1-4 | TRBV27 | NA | TGTGCCAGCAGTCGGTTCAGTCGGGATGAAAAACTGTTTTTT | CASSRFSRDEKLFF
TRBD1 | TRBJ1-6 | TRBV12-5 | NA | TGTGCTAGTGGCGTGGGACAGCCGATTAATTCACCCCTCCACTTT | CASGVGQPINSPLHF
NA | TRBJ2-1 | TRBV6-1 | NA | TGTGCCAGCAGTGAAAATGAGGGGAGACAATACTACAATGAGCAGTTCTTC | CASSENEGRQYYNEQFF
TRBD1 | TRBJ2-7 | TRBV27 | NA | TGTGCCAGCAGTCCTACAGGGGGAGAGCAGTACTTC | CASSPTGGEQYF
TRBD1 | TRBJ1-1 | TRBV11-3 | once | TGTGCCAGCAGCACCTACAGGGGCACTGAAGCTTTCTTT | CASSTYRGTEAFF
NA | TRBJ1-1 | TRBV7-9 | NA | TGTGCCAGCACCCGAGCGGGCACTGAAGCTTTCTTT | CASTRAGTEAFF
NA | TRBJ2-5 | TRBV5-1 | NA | TGCGCCAGCAGGGTCCCGACTGAGGAGACCCAGTACTTC | CASRVPTEETQYF
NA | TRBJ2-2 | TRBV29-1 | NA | TGCAGCGTTGACGGGCAGAACACCGGGGAGCTGTTTTTT | CSVDGQNTGELFF
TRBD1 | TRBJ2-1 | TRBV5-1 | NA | TGCGCCAGCAGCTTGGCAGGGGGTGCAGGGACCTACAATGAGCAGTTCTTC | CASSLAGGAGTYNEQFF
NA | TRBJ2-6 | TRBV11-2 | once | TGTGCCAGCAGCTGGGGGGTGTTCACCAACGTCCTGACTTTC | CASSWGVFTNVLTF
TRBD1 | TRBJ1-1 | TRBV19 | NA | TGTGCCAGTAGTATTCGGGACAGGCCGAACACTGAAGCTTTCTTT | CASSIRDRPNTEAFF
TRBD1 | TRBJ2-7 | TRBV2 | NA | TGTGCCGGGAGCAGGGGGACGGGCGAGCAGTACTTC | CAGSRGTGEQYF
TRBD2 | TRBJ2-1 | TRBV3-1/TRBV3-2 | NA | TGTGCCAGCAGTCCCTCCCAACTAGCGGGAGGACACTACAATGAGCAGTTCTTC | CASSPSQLAGGHYNEQFF
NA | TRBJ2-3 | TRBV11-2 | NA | TGTGCCAGCAGCTTGGGGGGCACAGATACGCAGTATTTT | CASSLGGTDTQYF
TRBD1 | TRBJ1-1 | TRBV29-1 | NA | TGCAGCGTGCGAGCAGGGGGCTCCACTGAAGCTTTCTTT | CSVRAGGSTEAFF
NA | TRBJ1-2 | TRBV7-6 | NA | TGTGCCAGCAGCTTAGGAATTAACTATGGCTACACCTTC | CASSLGINYGYTF
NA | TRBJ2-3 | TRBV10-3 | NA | TGTGCCATCAGTGATAGGACAGATACGCAGTATTTT | CAISDRTDTQYF
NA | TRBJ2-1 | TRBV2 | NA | TGTGCCAGCAGTGAATGGAGCGAGGGGTTCTTC | CASSEWSEGFF
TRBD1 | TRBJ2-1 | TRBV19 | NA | TGTGCCAGTACTCTCTCGGGACAGAACAATGAGCAGTTCTTC | CASTLSGQNNEQFF
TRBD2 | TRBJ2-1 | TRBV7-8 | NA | TGTGCCAGCGGACATAGCGGGAGGGTGAGTGAGCAGTTCTTC | CASGHSGRVSEQFF
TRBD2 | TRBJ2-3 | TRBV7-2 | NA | TGTGCCAGCAGCTCGACTAGCGGGCTGGTAGATACGCAGTATTTT | CASSSTSGLVDTQYF
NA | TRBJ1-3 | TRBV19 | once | TGTGCCAGTAGTATTGGGCGGAGCTCTGGAAACACCATATATTTT | CASSIGRSSGNTIYF
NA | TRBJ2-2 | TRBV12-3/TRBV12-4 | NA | TGTGCCAGCAGTCGGGCAGGGCAGGGACTGTTTTTT | CASSRAGQGLFF
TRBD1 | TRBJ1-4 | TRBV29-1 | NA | TGCAGCGTTGTGGAGGGGGCATCTAATGAAAAACTGTTTTTT | CSVVEGASNEKLFF
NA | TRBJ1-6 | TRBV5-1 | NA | TGCGCCAGCAGCTTGGACGATTCACCCCTCCACTTT | CASSLDDSPLHF